Listed here are 9 T cell receptor beta chains from one sample, sequenced in a study of T cell repertoires in chronic hepatitis B. Sequencing was performed with immunoSEQ multiplex PCR; in TCRdb, only in-frame clones are kept and a portion is missing. In the table there are over 800 clones, under 80% of which are singletons. Sequenced sample: total CD8+ T cells from PBMCs. These receptors originate from a human donor with chronic hepatitis B virus infection.

This sequence joins TRBV27 and TRBJ2-3; TRBD2 matches at 8 bases. From germline, CDR1 is MNHEY and CDR2 SMNVEV (reference sequence). With V trimmed by 4 bases and J by 2 bases, 5 bases remained unmatched. There are 15 residues in the CDR3. For the CDR3, the DNA is TGTGCCAGCAGTTCCCTAGCGGGTCTCACAGATACGCAGTATTTT. It is translated as CASSSLAGLTDTQYF.

This clone was recorded once. The genes are TRBV19 and TRBJ1-1; 7 bases are a match to TRBD1. Trimming cost V 3 bases and J 2 bases; bases outside gene matches: 6. The CDR3 consists of 15 residues. CDR1 and CDR2 (germline): LNHDA, SQIVND (reference sequence). This chain's CDR3 is CASSIRDSFNTEAFF. The DNA for the CDR3 is TGTGCCAGTAGTATCCGGGACAGTTTCAACACTGAAGCTTTCTTT.

Only a few counts were recorded for this clone. The chain couples TRBV2 to TRBJ2-7; 9 bases map to TRBD2. Germline V lookup: CDR1 SNHLY, CDR2 FYNNEI. The trim removed 4 bases at V and 5 bases at J, leaving 9 bases unmatched. The CDR3 length is 15 residues. CDR3 sequence: CASSVWSSGTHEQYF. The DNA for the CDR3 is TGTGCCAGCAGTGTCTGGTCTAGCGGGACCCACGAGCAGTACTTC.

The genes are TRBV4-2 and TRBJ1-4; D is unclear. The ends were cut back, 3 bases at V and 0 bases at J, with 11 bases in the middle. This CDR3 region has 16 residues. CDR1 and CDR2 from the germline V gene are LGHNA and YNFKEQ. The CDR3 sequence: CASSQGRTATNEKLFF. The CDR3 DNA sequence: TGTGCCAGCAGCCAGGGGAGAACTGCAACTAATGAAAAACTGTTTTTT.

The chain links TRBV7-3 to TRBJ2-1, with 7 bases aligning to TRBD1. Germline CDR1 reads SGHTA; CDR2 reads FQGTGA. The V segment lost 5 bases and the J segment 4 bases; nucleotides outside the gene matches: 2. CDR3 length: 13 amino acids. The CDR3 DNA reads as TGTGCCAGCAGCGAGGGACAGTACAATGAGCAGTTCTTC. Its protein product is CASSEGQYNEQFF.

The genes are TRBV7-9 and TRBJ2-3, with a possible D match to TRBD2 (6 bases). Trimming cost V 5 bases and J 5 bases, with 17 bases left between them. Per the germline V gene, CDR1 is SEHNR and CDR2 is FQNEAQ (reference sequence). This CDR3 is built from 15 residues. CDR3 nucleotides: TGTGCCAGCAGCAGGGTCGGGACTCCAGGAGATACGCAGTATTTT. It translates to CASSRVGTPGDTQYF.

The rearrangement links TRBV7-9 to TRBJ2-7, with 10 bases aligning to TRBD1. V was pared by 5 bases and J by 7 bases, with 8 bases of the junction left unmatched. CDR1 is SEHNR, CDR2 FQNEAQ, per germline (reference sequence). This CDR3 spans 14 amino acids. The CDR3 coding sequence is TGTGCCAGCAGCCAACGACAGGGGGCGGGTGAGCAGTACTTC. Its translation is CASSQRQGAGEQYF.

The gene calls are TRBV27 and TRBJ1-2; D is perhaps TRBD1 (5 bases). Germline CDR1 MNHEY, CDR2 SMNVEV (reference sequence). This CDR3 is built from 16 residues. Trimming removed 5 bases from V and 1 base from J, with 17 bases in between. The CDR3 is CASSLWGPPINYGYTF. CDR3 bases: TGTGCCAGCAGTCTATGGGGCCCGCCAATTAACTATGGCTACACCTTC.

In its sample, this clone was seen once. The genes are TRBV27 and TRBJ2-7; 7 bases match TRBD1. CDR3 size: 16 residues. V shed 4 bases, J shed 4 bases, and the junction held 13 bases outside the gene matches. CDR1 and CDR2 from the germline V gene are MNHEY and SMNVEV (reference sequence). The CDR3 reads CASSSTTRDRVYEQYF. The CDR3 DNA reads as TGTGCCAGCAGTTCCACTACCCGCGACAGGGTTTACGAGCAGTACTTC.